This TCR beta chain was found in a study of T-cell reconstitution after alpha-beta-depleted transplantation in children. This clonotype occurred many times. Preparation of the TCRbeta library was carried out with unique molecular identifiers. One entry per CDR3 protein, called by TCRdb with MiXCR from the PCR reads. The repertoire consists of a few hundred thousand distinct CDR3 sequences, with 9.7% occurring once and the leading ten covering approximately 4.7%. The CDR3 has 15 residues. Germline V CDR1 and CDR2: MNHEY, SMNVEV (reference sequence). Trimming at V came to 7 bases and at J to 7 bases, leaving 9 bases not matched to a gene.

The clonotype was recovered from a human donor who donated a stem cell graft to a child with SCID. Source: PBMCs from the stem cell graft donor, taken from the stem cell graft. V gene TRBV27 combines with J gene TRBJ1-6, with TRBD1 identical over 8 bases. This CDR3 reads CASTRGQVGNSPLHF. CDR3 nucleotides: TGTGCCAGCACCCGGGGACAGGTGGGAAATTCACCCCTCCACTTT.